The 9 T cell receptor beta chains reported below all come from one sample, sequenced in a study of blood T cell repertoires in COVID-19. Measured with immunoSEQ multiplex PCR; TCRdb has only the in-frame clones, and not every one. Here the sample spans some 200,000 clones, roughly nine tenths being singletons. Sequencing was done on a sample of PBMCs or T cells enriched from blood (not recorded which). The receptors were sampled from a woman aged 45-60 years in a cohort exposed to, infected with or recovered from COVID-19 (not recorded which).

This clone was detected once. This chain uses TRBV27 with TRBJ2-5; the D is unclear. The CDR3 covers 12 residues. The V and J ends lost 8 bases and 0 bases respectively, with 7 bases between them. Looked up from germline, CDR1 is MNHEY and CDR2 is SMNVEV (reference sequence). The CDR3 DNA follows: TGTGCCAGCGCGCGATACCAAGAGACCCAGTACTTC. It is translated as CASARYQETQYF.

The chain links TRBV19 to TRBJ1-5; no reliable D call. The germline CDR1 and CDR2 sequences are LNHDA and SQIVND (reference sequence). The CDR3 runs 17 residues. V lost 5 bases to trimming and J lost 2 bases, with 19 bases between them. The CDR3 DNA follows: TGTGCCAGTAGTCCAACGACGGGGAGTCGCCGCAATCAGCCCCAGCATTTT. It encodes CASSPTTGSRRNQPQHF.

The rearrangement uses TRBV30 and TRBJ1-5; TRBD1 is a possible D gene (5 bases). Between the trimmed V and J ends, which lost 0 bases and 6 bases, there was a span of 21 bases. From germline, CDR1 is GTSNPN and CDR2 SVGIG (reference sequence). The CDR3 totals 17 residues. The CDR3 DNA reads TGTGCCTGGAGTGTACAGGCGCCCGAGTGGGAAGCTCAGCCCCAGCATTTT. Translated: CAWSVQAPEWEAQPQHF.

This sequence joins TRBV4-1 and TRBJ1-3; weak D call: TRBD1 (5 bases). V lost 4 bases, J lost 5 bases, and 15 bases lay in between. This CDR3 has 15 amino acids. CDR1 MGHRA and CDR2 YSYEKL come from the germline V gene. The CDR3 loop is CASSLTEDTRNTIYF. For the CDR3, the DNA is TGCGCCAGCAGCCTCACCGAGGACACTAGAAACACCATATATTTT.

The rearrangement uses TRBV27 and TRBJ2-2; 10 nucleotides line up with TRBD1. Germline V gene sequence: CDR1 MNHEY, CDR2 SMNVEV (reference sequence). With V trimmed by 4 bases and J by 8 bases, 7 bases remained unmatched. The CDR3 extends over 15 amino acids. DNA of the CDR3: TGTGCCAGCAGTTGGGACAGGGGTCTGTCTGGGGAGCTGTTTTTT. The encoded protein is CASSWDRGLSGELFF.

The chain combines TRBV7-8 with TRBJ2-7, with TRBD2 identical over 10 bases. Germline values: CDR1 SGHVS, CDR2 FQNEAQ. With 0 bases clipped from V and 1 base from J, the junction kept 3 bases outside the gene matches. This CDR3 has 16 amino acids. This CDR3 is CASSLASGGISYEQYF. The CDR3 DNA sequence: TGTGCCAGCAGCTTAGCTAGCGGGGGGATTTCCTACGAGCAGTACTTC.

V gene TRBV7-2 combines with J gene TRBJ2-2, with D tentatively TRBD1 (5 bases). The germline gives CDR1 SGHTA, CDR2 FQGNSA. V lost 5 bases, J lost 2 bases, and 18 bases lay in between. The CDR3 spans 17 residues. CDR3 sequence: CASSPAGATFNTGELFF. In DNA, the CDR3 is TGTGCCAGCAGCCCCGCTGGGGCGACTTTCAACACCGGGGAGCTGTTTTTT. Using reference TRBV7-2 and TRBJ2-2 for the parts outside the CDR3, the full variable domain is GAGVSQSPSNKVTEKGKDVELRCDPISGHTALYWYRQSLGQGLEFLIYFQGNSAPDKSGLPSDRFSAERTGGSVSTLTIQRTQQEDSAVYLCASSPAGATFNTGELFFGEGSRLTVL.

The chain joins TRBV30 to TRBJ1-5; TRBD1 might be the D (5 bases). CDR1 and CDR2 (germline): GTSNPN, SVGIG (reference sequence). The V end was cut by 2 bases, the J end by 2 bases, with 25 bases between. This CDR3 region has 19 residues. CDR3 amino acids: CAWSLSRGGGLDGNQPQHF. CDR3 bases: TGTGCCTGGAGTCTTTCTAGGGGCGGGGGGTTGGATGGCAATCAGCCCCAGCATTTT.

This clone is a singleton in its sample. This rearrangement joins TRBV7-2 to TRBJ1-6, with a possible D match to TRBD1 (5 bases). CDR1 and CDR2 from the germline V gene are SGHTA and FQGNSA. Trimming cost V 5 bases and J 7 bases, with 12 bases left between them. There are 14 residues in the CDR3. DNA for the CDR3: TGTGCCAGCAGCCCAGGGTCTGTCAATTCACCCCTCCACTTT. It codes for CASSPGSVNSPLHF.